These 25 T cell receptor beta chains were all obtained from the same sample, sequenced in a study of blood T cell repertoires in COVID-19. Only in-frame clones appear in the TCRdb table, and some are missing; sequencing was by immunoSEQ multiplex PCR. The sample has about 110,000 clones, around 83% seen once; the top ten hold roughly 4.3%. The sample comprised peripheral blood. These receptors came from a man aged 65-85 years with acute or convalescent COVID-19.

This clone was seen more than once but under ten times. The chain carries TRBV5-1 and TRBJ1-6; maybe TRBD1 (5 bases). CDR1 is SGHRS, CDR2 YFSETQ, per germline. Trimming left V 7 bases short and J 9 bases short, with 20 bases between. This CDR3 spans 15 amino acids. CDR3 residues: CASCRKGPTSSPLHF. As DNA, the CDR3 is TGCGCCAGCTGCCGGAAGGGGCCGACGAGTTCACCCCTCCACTTT.

The rearrangement links TRBV7-4 to TRBJ2-1, with 7 bases that match TRBD1. This CDR3 is 15 amino acids long. V was clipped by 2 bases and J by 5 bases; unmatched bases: 6. Germline lookup yields CDR1 SGHVT and CDR2 SQSDAQ. For the CDR3, the DNA is TGTGCCAGCAGCTTAAAAACAGGGGACAACAATGAGCAGTTCTTC. Protein sequence: CASSLKTGDNNEQFF.

This clone has a single count. J is TRBJ1-4 and V is TRBV5-1; the D is unclear. This CDR3 is 14 amino acids long. The ends were cut back, 0 bases at V and 6 bases at J, with 9 bases in the middle. Per the germline V gene, CDR1 is SGHRS and CDR2 is YFSETQ. Here the CDR3 reads CASSLGGVHEKLFF. Written as DNA, the CDR3 is TGCGCCAGCAGCTTGGGCGGGGTACATGAAAAACTGTTTTTT.

This clone was detected a few times. The V and J genes are TRBV11-2 and TRBJ2-7, with a tentative D call TRBD2 (7 bases). This CDR3 has 15 amino acids. The germline V and J ends were trimmed by 1 base and 9 bases, with 19 bases remaining between them. CDR1 SGHAT and CDR2 FQNNGV come from the germline V gene. The CDR3 nucleotides are TGTGCCAGCAGCTTAGTTGGCGGGGGCCCGTTGGGGCAGTACTTC. The encoded protein is CASSLVGGGPLGQYF.

The genes are TRBV11-2 and TRBJ2-5; D unresolved. The germline CDR1 and CDR2 sequences are SGHAT and FQNNGV. The CDR3 consists of 15 residues. Trimming cost V 0 bases and J 5 bases, with 13 bases left between them. CDR3 region: CASSLDLTTAETQYF. The CDR3 nucleotides read TGTGCCAGCAGCTTAGACCTGACAACCGCGGAGACCCAGTACTTC.

This chain uses TRBV4-2 with TRBJ1-1; maybe TRBD1 (5 bases). V lost 0 bases, J lost 2 bases, and 13 bases lay in between. Germline V gives CDR1 LGHNA, CDR2 YNFKEQ. This CDR3 comprises 16 residues. CDR3 region: CASSQDRRGLNTEAFF. The CDR3 nucleotides read TGTGCCAGCAGCCAAGATCGTAGGGGACTAAACACTGAAGCTTTCTTT.

This rearrangement joins TRBV19 to TRBJ2-3; D is possibly TRBD1 (5 bases). V lost 3 bases and J lost 6, with 22 bases in between. The CDR3 loop spans 17 amino acids. In germline, CDR1 is LNHDA, CDR2 SQIVND (reference sequence). CDR3 nucleotides: TGTGCCAGTAGTATCCGGACCCAGGGATTGTCAACGGATACGCAGTATTTT. This codes for CASSIRTQGLSTDTQYF. Complete variable domain (other parts from reference TRBV19 and TRBJ2-3): DGGITQSPKYLFRKEGQNVTLSCEQNLNHDAMYWYRQDPGQGLRLIYYSQIVNDFQKGDIAEGYSVSREKKESFPLTVTSAQKNPTAFYLCASSIRTQGLSTDTQYFGPGTRLTVL.

This clone was seen a handful of times. This chain connects TRBV3-1 (or the pseudogene TRBV3-2) to TRBJ2-1; possible D gene TRBD2, 6 bases. The V gene lost 4 bases and the J gene lost 2 bases, with 12 bases spanning the gap. The CDR3 totals 15 residues. In germline, CDR1 is LGHDT, CDR2 YNNKEL (reference sequence). The DNA of the CDR3 is TGTGCCAGCAGCCCAACGGGGGATCCCTACAATGAGCAGTTCTTC. Its translation is CASSPTGDPYNEQFF.

This clone has at least ten counts. The chain is built from TRBV11-1 and TRBJ2-2; possibly TRBD2 for D (6 bases). Trimming stripped 1 base from V and 3 bases from J, with 12 bases between. The CDR3 is made up of 16 amino acids. CDR1 SGHAT and CDR2 FQDESV come from the germline V gene (reference sequence). The CDR3: CASSLGTGLDTGELFF. For the CDR3, the DNA is TGTGCCAGCAGCTTAGGCACGGGACTTGACACCGGGGAGCTGTTTTTT.

Turning to this clone: The junction departs from germline at one end; a sequencing error may be responsible. The chain joins TRBV9 to TRBJ2-3; TRBD2 matches at 9 bases. The germline V gene encodes CDR1 SGDLS and CDR2 YYNGEE. CDR3 length: 16 amino acids. The CDR3 spells CARSVRGGGASDTQYF. The CDR3 DNA reads as TGTGCCCGCAGCGTACGGGGCGGGGGGGCTTCAGATACGCAGTATTTT. The full variable domain, rest sourced from reference TRBV9 and TRBJ2-3, is DSGVTQTPKHLITATGQRVTLRCSPRSGDLSVYWYQQSLDQGLQFLIQYYNGEERAKGNILERFSAQQFPDLHSELNLSSLELGDSALYFCARSVRGGGASDTQYFGPGTRLTVL.

This clone has only one observation. The V and J genes are TRBV7-3 and TRBJ1-6; D is unresolved. The CDR3 runs 16 residues. The ends were cut back, 1 base at V and 6 bases at J, with 13 bases in the middle. Looked up from germline, CDR1 is SGHTA and CDR2 is FQGTGA. In nucleotides, the CDR3 is TGTGCCAGCAGCTTAAACAGCCCCGGGAGTAATTCACCCCTCCACTTT. Protein product: CASSLNSPGSNSPLHF.

V and J are TRBV5-4 and TRBJ1-5; TRBD1 agrees at 7 bases. This CDR3 is 19 amino acids long. Germline V gene data show CDR1 as SGHNT and CDR2 as YYREEE (reference sequence). Losses at the gene ends were 0 bases for V and 2 bases for J; bases not matched to a gene: 14. As DNA, the CDR3 is TGTGCCAGCAGCTTGGATGGAGGGGGCCCTAGCGGGGGCAATCAGCCCCAGCATTTT. The encoded protein is CASSLDGGGPSGGNQPQHF.

As concerns this clone: A junction boundary mismatches the germline segment, possibly from a read error. The chain uses TRBV7-7 and TRBJ2-1, with D maybe TRBD1 (6 bases). The germline V gene has CDR1 SSHAT and CDR2 FNYEAQ (reference sequence). The length of the CDR3 is 15 residues. CDR3 region: CASSLQGGSYNEQFF. In DNA form, the CDR3 reads TGTGCTAGCAGCTTACAGGGCGGCTCCTACAATGAGCAGTTCTTC. The full variable domain, completed using reference TRBV7-7 and TRBJ2-1, is GAGVSQSPRYKVTKRGQDVTLRCDPISSHATLYWYQQALGQGPEFLTYFNYEAQPDKSGLPSDRFSAERPEGSISTLTIQRTEQRDSAMYRCASSLQGGSYNEQFFGPGTRLTVL.

V and J are TRBV9 and TRBJ1-1; D is possibly TRBD1 (5 bases). V lost 4 bases and J 3 bases, leaving 10 bases between the germline ends. The germline CDR1 and CDR2 sequences are SGDLS and YYNGEE. This CDR3 spans 13 amino acids. This chain's CDR3 is CASSLTDDTEAFF. Written as DNA, the CDR3 is TGTGCCAGCAGCCTGACAGATGACACTGAAGCTTTCTTT.

A few counts support this clone. The chain links TRBV6-6 to TRBJ2-2, with 16 positions matching TRBD2. Trimming cost V 5 bases and J 4 bases; bases outside gene matches: 16. This CDR3 is 21 amino acids long. Germline values: CDR1 MNHNY, CDR2 SVGAGI (reference sequence). The CDR3 DNA reads TGTGCCAGCAGTCAAACCATCTTGGGACTAGCGGGGGGGCCCAGCACCGGGGAGCTGTTTTTT. It codes for CASSQTILGLAGGPSTGELFF.

The rearrangement uses TRBV10-3 and TRBJ1-6; 8 positions match TRBD1. V lost 10 bases, J lost 9 bases, and 11 bases stayed unmatched. The V gene's germline CDR1 is ENHRY and CDR2 SYGVKD. This CDR3 has 14 amino acids. The CDR3 spells CATGIETGVSPLHF. In DNA form, the CDR3 reads TGTGCCACCGGAATTGAGACAGGGGTTTCACCCCTCCACTTT.

The genes are TRBV7-9 and TRBJ2-1; TRBD2 is a possible D gene (6 bases). The V end was cut by 5 bases, the J end by 8 bases, with 19 bases between. Germline loops: CDR1 SEHNR, CDR2 FQNEAQ (reference sequence). CDR3 length equals 15 residues. CDR3 region: CASSPPLRGGDEQFF. The CDR3 DNA is TGTGCCAGCAGCCCCCCGTTGCGGGGAGGCGATGAGCAGTTCTTC.

The chain has TRBV28 and TRBJ2-1, with D possibly TRBD2 on 7 matching bases. The CDR3 length is 15 residues. V was clipped by 8 bases and J by 12 bases, with 26 bases between them. Per germline, CDR1 MDHEN and CDR2 SYDVKM. In DNA, the CDR3 is TGTGCCAGCGGGGGGGGCACAAGGGTCCCCTCTAGGCAGTTCTTC. As protein: CASGGGTRVPSRQFF.

This clone has just a few counts. As DNA, the CDR3 is TGTGCCAGCAGCTTATCCGCGGCTAGCGGGCGCACCGGGGAGCTGTTTTTT. It yields the protein CASSLSAASGRTGELFF. The V and J genes are TRBV7-3 and TRBJ2-2; 8 nucleotides align to TRBD2. CDR1 is SGHTA and CDR2 is FQGTGA in the germline V gene. The length of the CDR3 is 17 residues. Trimming cost V 2 bases and J 4 bases; bases outside gene matches: 9.

The J gene is TRBJ1-1, the V gene TRBV29-1; TRBD1 matches 9 bases. The V gene's germline CDR1 is SQVTM and CDR2 ANQGSEA. The junction had 9 bases not matched to a gene; V was cut back by 8 bases and J by 2 bases. The CDR3 totals 14 residues. The CDR3 region has the DNA TGCAGCCTCGCGACGGGACAGGGAAACACTGAAGCTTTCTTT. This encodes CSLATGQGNTEAFF.

This clone has a handful of counts. This chain links TRBV5-6 with TRBJ2-5; unclear D gene. This CDR3 has 14 residues. The germline V gene encodes CDR1 SGHDT and CDR2 YYEEEE. V was shortened by 0 bases and J by 1 base, with 7 bases between the two germline ends. The CDR3 protein is CASSLGASQETQYF. The CDR3 nucleotides are TGTGCCAGCAGCTTGGGGGCCAGCCAAGAGACCCAGTACTTC.

The chain uses TRBV3-1 (or the pseudogene TRBV3-2) and TRBJ1-2; 7 bases align to TRBD1. Germline loops: CDR1 LGHDT, CDR2 YNNKEL (reference sequence). Trimming removed 1 base from V and 8 bases from J; junction bases left unmatched: 7. This CDR3 comprises 14 residues. The CDR3 here is CASSQASGGRGYTF. CDR3 DNA: TGTGCCAGCAGCCAAGCTTCAGGGGGAAGGGGCTACACCTTC.

The chain is built from TRBV14 and TRBJ2-7; D call uncertain. The CDR3 contains 14 residues. Between the trimmed V and J ends, which lost 0 bases and 0 bases, there was a span of 6 bases. The germline V gene encodes CDR1 SGHDN and CDR2 FVKESK. In nucleotides, the CDR3 is TGTGCCAGCAGCCAAGATGGCCTCTCCTACGAGCAGTACTTC. As protein: CASSQDGLSYEQYF.

This chain connects TRBV4-3 to TRBJ2-5; 12 bases match TRBD1. CDR1 LGHNA and CDR2 YSLEER come from the germline V gene. CDR3 length: 15 residues. The V segment lost 3 bases and the J segment 5 bases; nucleotides outside the gene matches: 4. Here the CDR3 reads CASSQGTGGMETQYF. The CDR3 DNA sequence: TGCGCCAGCAGCCAGGGGACAGGGGGCATGGAGACCCAGTACTTC.

The rearrangement links TRBV5-1 to TRBJ1-1, with TRBD1 as a possible D gene (6 bases). The CDR3 runs to 15 residues. The germline V gene encodes CDR1 SGHRS and CDR2 YFSETQ. V shed 2 bases and J shed 4 bases, with 15 bases lying between them. Here the CDR3 reads CASSLSGDTGTEAFF. Here the CDR3 DNA reads TGCGCCAGCAGCTTATCAGGGGACACGGGCACTGAAGCTTTCTTT. The variable domain in full, completed from reference TRBV5-1 and TRBJ1-1, reads KAGVTQTPRYLIKTRGQQVTLSCSPISGHRSVSWYQQTPGQGLQFLFEYFSETQRNKGNFPGRFSGRQFSNSRSEMNVSTLELGDSALYLCASSLSGDTGTEAFFGQGTRLTVV.